This T cell receptor (beta chain) was sequenced for a study of vaccination effects on CD4 cells after COVID-19. Before any sequencing was done, the ViraFEST assay used viral peptide pools to expand antigen-specific CD4+ T cells. Isolating CD4+ T cells followed approximately 11 days of culture. None of these healthy vaccinees had been infected with SARS-CoV-2 before vaccination. A half-medium replacement with IL-2 medium was carried out on days 3 and 7. General study results and limits: Marked clonal contraction was seen late after vaccination (in both infection- and vaccine-induced clones). Early post-infection timepoints were absent, and convalescent patients were few.

This clone has more than one count but fewer than ten. No antigen is known for it. Some clones are missing from TCRdb's copy, which holds only in-frame ones; the method was immunoSEQ multiplex PCR. The data contain about 38,000 clones, roughly 70% of them singletons. Germline V gene sequence: CDR1 MDHEN, CDR2 SYDVKM. The CDR3 spans 15 residues. Unmatched junction bases numbered 8, after V lost 6 bases and J lost 4 bases. The V call is TRBV28, the J call TRBJ1-1, with TRBD1 identical over 10 bases. This sample comprised CD4+ T cells from PBMCs cultured with SARS-CoV-2 spike peptides, obtained before COVID-19 vaccination. This TCR was recovered from a human donor who received a COVID-19 vaccine. The CDR3 nucleotides read TGTGCCAGCAGCCCCTATAGGACAGGGGGCACTGAAGCTTTCTTT. This translates into CASSPYRTGGTEAFF. Full variable domain (missing parts from reference TRBV28 and TRBJ1-1): DVKVTQSSRYLVKRTGEKVFLECVQDMDHENMFWYRQDPGLGLRLIYFSYDVKMKEKGDIPEGYSVSREKKERFSLILESASTNQTSMYLCASSPYRTGGTEAFFGQGTRLTVV.